These 24 T cell receptor beta chains came from one sample sequenced in a study of CD8+CD57+ T cells in acquired aplastic anemia. CDR3 and TCR beta VDJ profiling relied on a genomic DNA template. TCRdb reanalysed the reads using MiXCR and keeps one entry per CDR3 protein. The table lists approximately 160,000 distinct CDR3 sequences, just under 45% of them singletons, with about 1.1% in the top ten. The sample comprised sorted CD4+, CD8+, or CD8+CD57+ T cells (not recorded which) from PBMCs. These receptors were taken from a human donor in good health.

This clonotype was counted many times. V usage is TRBV7-6 and J usage is TRBJ2-1; D is perhaps TRBD2 (5 bases). Trimming stripped 5 bases from V and 8 bases from J, with 13 bases between. This CDR3 contains 13 residues. The germline V gene has CDR1 SGHVS and CDR2 FNYEAQ. This CDR3 reads CASSPRLAHEQFF. The CDR3 region has the DNA TGTGCCAGCAGCCCAAGGCTAGCTCATGAGCAGTTCTTC.

This clonotype was recorded a few times. The CDR3 DNA reads as TGTGCCAGCAGGGGGACAGACTCCTACGAGCAGTACTTC. This codes for CASRGTDSYEQYF. This chain uses TRBV2 with TRBJ2-7, with TRBD1 matching over 7 bases. From germline, CDR1 is SNHLY and CDR2 FYNNEI. The J segment lost 0 bases and the V segment lost 6 bases, leaving 2 bases of the junction unmatched. The CDR3 extends over 13 amino acids.

The J gene is TRBJ1-2, the V gene TRBV24-1; D is perhaps TRBD1 (5 bases). Germline CDR1 and CDR2: KGHDR and SFDVKD. The CDR3 consists of 16 residues. The V gene lost 0 bases and the J gene lost 8 bases, with 18 bases spanning the gap. The CDR3 DNA sequence: TGTGCCACCAGTGATTTGCTGACCTCACCCAGGGAGGGCTACACCTTC. Its protein product is CATSDLLTSPREGYTF.

The V call is TRBV10-1, the J call TRBJ2-3; D is undetermined. This CDR3 has 13 residues. Germline V lookup: CDR1 WNHNN, CDR2 SYGVQD (reference sequence). Between the trimmed V and J ends, which lost 10 bases and 3 bases, there was a span of 14 bases. CDR3: CATRSIETDTQYF. Here the CDR3 DNA reads TGCGCCACCCGATCAATTGAGACAGATACGCAGTATTTT.

Ten or more counts support this clonotype. The chain employs TRBV5-5 and TRBJ2-2; D gene unclear. V lost 6 bases and J 0 bases, leaving 15 bases between the germline ends. CDR1 and CDR2 (germline): SGHKS, YYEKEE (reference sequence). The CDR3 has 16 residues. The DNA of the CDR3 is TGTGCCAGCACCCCGACCGGGCAGACGAACACCGGGGAGCTGTTTTTT. Protein product: CASTPTGQTNTGELFF.

V is TRBV5-1 and J is TRBJ2-3; 7 positions match TRBD1. From germline, CDR1 is SGHRS and CDR2 YFSETQ. CDR3 length equals 15 residues. The trim removed 1 base at V and 2 bases at J, leaving 4 bases unmatched. The CDR3 DNA reads as TGCGCCAGCAGCTTGCGGACAGGATCCACAGATACGCAGTATTTT. As protein: CASSLRTGSTDTQYF.

This clonotype was counted once. The chain couples TRBV4-1 to TRBJ2-1; D is undetermined. V dropped 1 base and J dropped 8 bases, with 9 bases sitting between them. This CDR3 is built from 13 residues. Germline V CDR1 and CDR2: MGHRA, YSYEKL. CDR3: CASSQVAGHEQFF. DNA of the CDR3: TGCGCCAGCAGCCAAGTGGCAGGCCATGAGCAGTTCTTC.

This clonotype was detected only a few times. J is TRBJ2-7 and V is TRBV5-1; D not resolved. Germline V lookup: CDR1 SGHRS, CDR2 YFSETQ. V was cut by 2 bases and J by 1 base, with 13 bases left in between. There are 15 residues in the CDR3. The CDR3 bases are TGCGCCAGCAGCTTCTTCTCGCTACGATCCTACGAGCAGTACTTC. It yields the protein CASSFFSLRSYEQYF.

This clonotype was observed a few times. The chain combines TRBV19 with TRBJ1-5; no definite D call. From germline, CDR1 is LNHDA and CDR2 SQIVND (reference sequence). The CDR3 has 13 amino acids. The V gene lost 7 bases and the J gene lost 1 base, with 8 bases spanning the gap. DNA for the CDR3: TGTGCCAGTATGGACGGGAGCAATCAGCCCCAGCATTTT. Its protein product is CASMDGSNQPQHF.

This chain joins TRBV2 and TRBJ1-6, with D possibly being TRBD1 (6 bases). The germline V and J ends were trimmed by 6 bases and 6 bases, with 12 bases remaining between them. Germline CDR1 reads SNHLY; CDR2 reads FYNNEI. CDR3 length: 14 residues. The CDR3 DNA sequence: TGTGCCAGCAGGACACAGGGCTTTAATTCACCCCTCCACTTT. It specifies CASRTQGFNSPLHF.

This clonotype was seen repeatedly, ten times or more. This chain connects TRBV29-1 to TRBJ1-4; D unresolved. CDR3 length: 17 amino acids. Trimming left V 5 bases short and J 3 bases short, with 22 bases between. Germline values: CDR1 SQVTM, CDR2 ANQGSEA. The CDR3 DNA follows: TGCAGCGTTACTACGAGTGCCTTCGCTAGAGCTAATGAAAAACTGTTTTTT. This gives the protein CSVTTSAFARANEKLFF.

There are a few counts of this clonotype. V usage is TRBV6-5 and J usage is TRBJ1-1; D may be TRBD1 (6 bases). CDR1 is MNHEY and CDR2 is SVGAGI in the germline V gene. The ends were cut back, 2 bases at V and 5 bases at J, with 21 bases in the middle. The CDR3 is 17 residues long. The CDR3 DNA follows: TGTGCCAGCAGTTACCAAAGGACACAGGGTCGTCAAACTGAAGCTTTCTTT. Its protein is CASSYQRTQGRQTEAFF.

With regard to this clonotype: The conserved closing phenylalanine or tryptophan is absent in this CDR3, likely reflecting a read error. The DNA is left out, because the CDR3 cannot be placed on it with certainty; the CDR3 is given as TCRdb lists it. V usage is TRBV30 and J usage is TRBJ1-2. CDR1 is GTSNPN and CDR2 is SVGIG in the germline V gene (reference sequence). With termini counted, the CDR3 has 8 amino acids. The CDR3 loop is CALDDYTC.

There are many counts of this clonotype. The rearrangement uses TRBV2 and TRBJ1-1; possible D gene TRBD1, 6 bases. Germline values: CDR1 SNHLY, CDR2 FYNNEI. The CDR3 extends over 14 amino acids. The V end lost 8 bases, the J end lost 4 bases, and 17 bases lay between the germline ends. CDR3 in amino acids: CASAQRGQVTEAFF. DNA for the CDR3: TGTGCCAGCGCCCAGCGGGGGCAGGTCACTGAAGCTTTCTTT.

In its sample, this clonotype was seen a few times. The chain combines TRBV15 with TRBJ2-7; 8 positions agree with TRBD1. This CDR3 contains 15 residues. Per germline, CDR1 LNHNV and CDR2 YYDKDF (reference sequence). V lost 8 bases to trimming and J lost 8 bases; unmatched junction nucleotides: 17. The CDR3 DNA reads TGTGCCACCGGGAGTGTTGGACAGGGAACCGTCAAGCAGTACTTC. Translating it yields CATGSVGQGTVKQYF.

The gene calls are TRBV6-4 and TRBJ1-2; D call uncertain. This CDR3 spans 17 amino acids. Germline CDR1 MRHNA, CDR2 SNTAGT. Trimming pared 2 bases from V and 0 bases from J, leaving 16 bases between. CDR3 amino acids: CASSDTLTGRPNYGYTF. CDR3 DNA: TGTGCCAGCAGTGACACCCTCACCGGACGGCCTAACTATGGCTACACCTTC.

The chain employs TRBV10-3 and TRBJ2-1; unclear D gene. The CDR3 has 14 amino acids. Trimming took off 2 bases at V and 4 bases at J, with 9 bases between the two ends. Germline CDR1 is ENHRY and CDR2 is SYGVKD. CDR3: CAISERVEYNEQFF. CDR3 nucleotide sequence: TGTGCCATCAGTGAGAGGGTTGAATACAATGAGCAGTTCTTC.

This clonotype has at least ten counts. The rearrangement joins TRBV10-2 to TRBJ1-1; 8 bases map to TRBD1. The CDR3 has 12 residues. CDR1 and CDR2 from the germline V gene are WSHSY and SAAADI. With 11 bases clipped from V and 3 bases from J, the junction kept 5 bases outside the gene matches. CDR3 protein: CAVQGAYTEAFF. In DNA, the CDR3 is TGCGCCGTCCAGGGGGCGTACACTGAAGCTTTCTTT.

This chain connects TRBV7-9 to TRBJ1-6; no clear D. The ends were cut back, 4 bases at V and 5 bases at J, with 9 bases in the middle. The CDR3 extends over 14 amino acids. Per germline, CDR1 SEHNR and CDR2 FQNEAQ (reference sequence). The CDR3 bases are TGTGCCAGCAGCTCGGACCCCCATAATTCACCCCTCCACTTT. It specifies CASSSDPHNSPLHF. The full variable domain, rest sourced from reference TRBV7-9 and TRBJ1-6, is DTGVSQNPRHKITKRGQNVTFRCDPISEHNRLYWYRQTLGQGPEFLTYFQNEAQLEKSRLLSDRFSAERPKGSFSTLEIQRTEQGDSAMYLCASSSDPHNSPLHFGNGTRLTVT.

This clonotype was seen repeatedly, ten times or more. The V call is TRBV6-5, the J call TRBJ2-7; a weak D match, TRBD2 (5 bases). Germline V gene lookup returns CDR1 MNHEY and CDR2 SVGAGI. Trimming removed 4 bases at V and 2 bases at J, with 12 bases between. The CDR3 runs to 14 residues. In nucleotides, the CDR3 is TGTGCCAGCAGTTCTAGCTTTACTACCTACGAGCAGTACTTC. This encodes CASSSSFTTYEQYF.

CDR3 sequence (DNA): TGTGCCAGCAGCTTAGGCAGGGATCACTCTGGGGCCAACGTCCTGACTTTC. This encodes CASSLGRDHSGANVLTF. The V and J genes are TRBV25-1 and TRBJ2-6, with D tentatively TRBD1 (5 bases). Trimming removed 6 bases at V and 0 bases at J, with 15 bases between. Germline V gives CDR1 MGHDK, CDR2 SYGVNS. CDR3 length equals 17 residues.

This chain uses TRBV9 with TRBJ2-3; 14 bases are shared with TRBD2. J gave up 4 bases and V 2 bases, and 3 bases lay outside the gene matches. Germline CDR1 reads SGDLS; CDR2 reads YYNGEE. The CDR3 runs to 16 residues. The CDR3 reads CASSVRGLAGADTQYF. The CDR3 DNA reads as TGTGCCAGCAGCGTCAGGGGACTAGCGGGGGCAGATACGCAGTATTTT.

This clonotype was picked up many times. The V and J genes are TRBV10-3 and TRBJ1-2; 8 positions agree with TRBD1. The CDR3 totals 14 residues. The germline V gene has CDR1 ENHRY and CDR2 SYGVKD. J gave up 7 bases and V 4 bases, and 8 bases lay outside the gene matches. The CDR3 protein is CAISADRDVRGYTF. CDR3 bases: TGTGCCATCAGTGCGGACAGGGACGTTCGTGGCTACACCTTC.

In its sample, this clonotype was seen many times. The chain employs TRBV3-1 and TRBJ1-1, with a tentative D call TRBD1 (6 bases). Trimming removed 4 bases from V and 4 bases from J, with 13 bases in between. Germline CDR1 and CDR2: LGHDT and YNNKEL (reference sequence). This CDR3 contains 14 residues. This CDR3 is CASSPFQGFTEAFF. CDR3 DNA sequence: TGTGCCAGCAGCCCTTTTCAGGGGTTCACTGAAGCTTTCTTT.